The 3 T cell receptor beta chains below were found in one sample sequenced in a study of CD8 T cells in Susac syndrome (dated by TCRdb to the late 2010s). Receptors were amplified or captured by the immunoSEQ multiplex PCR assay. RNA was extracted with the RNeasy kit and roughly 0.5 to 1 ug was reverse transcribed using random hexamers. The public sequencing data were trimmed at Q25 with fastp and processed into clonotypes with MiXCR by TCRdb, which kept only in-frame beta chains. Each entry is one CDR3 protein sequence, shown with its most common DNA and genes. The sample data list roughly 250,000 distinct CDR3 sequences, and about 96% of these were observed just once. The top ten clonotypes cover about 0.094% of the sample. Sequencing input: CD4+ T cells from PBMCs. Every receptor here comes from a human donor with Susac syndrome.

The chain couples TRBV30 to TRBJ1-1, with D unresolved. The CDR3 totals 12 residues. Trimming removed 5 bases from V and 1 base from J, with 8 bases in between. Germline lookup yields CDR1 GTSNPN and CDR2 SVGIG (reference sequence). For the CDR3, the DNA is TGTGCCTGGGGCACGGGGAACACTGAAGCTTTCTTT. It yields the protein CAWGTGNTEAFF.

V usage is TRBV28 and J usage is TRBJ2-7; D remains unclear. Trimming took off 6 bases at V and 3 bases at J, with 9 bases between the two ends. The CDR3 contains 12 residues. Germline-derived CDR1 and CDR2 are MDHEN and SYDVKM. The CDR3 is CASRTTSYEQYF. Here the CDR3 DNA reads TGTGCCAGCAGAACCACAAGCTACGAGCAGTACTTC.

This clonotype was counted a single time. The CDR3 nucleotides are TGCAGCGTCGCCCCTGGACAGGGAAATCAGCCCCAGCATTTT. Translating it yields CSVAPGQGNQPQHF. The V call is TRBV29-1, the J call TRBJ1-5; the match to TRBD1 covers 8 bases. Germline loops: CDR1 SQVTM, CDR2 ANQGSEA. The CDR3 loop spans 14 amino acids. J lost 4 bases, V lost 6 bases, and 8 bases had no gene match.